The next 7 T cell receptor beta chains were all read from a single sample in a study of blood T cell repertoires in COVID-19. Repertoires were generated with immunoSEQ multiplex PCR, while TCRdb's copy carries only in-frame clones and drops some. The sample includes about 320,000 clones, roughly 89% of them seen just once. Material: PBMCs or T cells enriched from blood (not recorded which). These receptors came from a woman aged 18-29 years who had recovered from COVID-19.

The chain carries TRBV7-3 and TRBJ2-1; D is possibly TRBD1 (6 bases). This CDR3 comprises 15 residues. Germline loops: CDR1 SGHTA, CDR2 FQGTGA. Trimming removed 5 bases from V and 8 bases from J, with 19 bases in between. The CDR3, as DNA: TGTGCCAGCAGCGTCAGGGTTTCGACAGGCGATGAGCAGTTCTTC. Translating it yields CASSVRVSTGDEQFF.

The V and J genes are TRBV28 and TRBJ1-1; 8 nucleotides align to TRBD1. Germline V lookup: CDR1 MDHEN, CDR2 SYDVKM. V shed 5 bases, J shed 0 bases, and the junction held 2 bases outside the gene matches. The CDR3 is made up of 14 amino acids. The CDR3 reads CASSTGQVNTEAFF. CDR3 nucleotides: TGTGCCAGCAGTACGGGACAGGTGAACACTGAAGCTTTCTTT. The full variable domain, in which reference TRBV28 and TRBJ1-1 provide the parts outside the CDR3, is DVKVTQSSRYLVKRTGEKVFLECVQDMDHENMFWYRQDPGLGLRLIYFSYDVKMKEKGDIPEGYSVSREKKERFSLILESASTNQTSMYLCASSTGQVNTEAFFGQGTRLTVV.

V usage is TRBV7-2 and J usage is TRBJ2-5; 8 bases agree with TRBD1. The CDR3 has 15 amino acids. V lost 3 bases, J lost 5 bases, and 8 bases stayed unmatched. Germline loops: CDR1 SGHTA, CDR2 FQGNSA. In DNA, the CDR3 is TGTGCCAGCAGCTTCTACAGGGGGGTAGGGGAGACCCAGTACTTC. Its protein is CASSFYRGVGETQYF.

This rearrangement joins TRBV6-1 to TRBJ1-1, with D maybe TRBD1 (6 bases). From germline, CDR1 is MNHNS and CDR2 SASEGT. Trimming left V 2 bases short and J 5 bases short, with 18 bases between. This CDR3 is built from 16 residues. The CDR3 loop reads CASSENLRTAGTEAFF. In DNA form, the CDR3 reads TGTGCCAGCAGTGAAAATTTACGGACAGCGGGAACTGAAGCTTTCTTT.

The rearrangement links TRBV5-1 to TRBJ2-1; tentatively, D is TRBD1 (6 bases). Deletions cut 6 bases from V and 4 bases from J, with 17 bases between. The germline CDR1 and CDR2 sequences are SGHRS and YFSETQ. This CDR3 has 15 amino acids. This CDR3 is CASTPTGILYNEQFF. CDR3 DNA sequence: TGCGCCAGCACCCCCACAGGGATACTATACAATGAGCAGTTCTTC.

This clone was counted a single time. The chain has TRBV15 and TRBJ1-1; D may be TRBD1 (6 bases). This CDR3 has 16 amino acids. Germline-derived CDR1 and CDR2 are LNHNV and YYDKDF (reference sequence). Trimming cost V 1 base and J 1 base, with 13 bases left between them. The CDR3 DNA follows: TGTGCCACCAGCAGAGTGATGCAGGGGACGAACACTGAAGCTTTCTTT. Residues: CATSRVMQGTNTEAFF. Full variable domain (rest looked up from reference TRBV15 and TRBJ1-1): DAMVIQNPRYQVTQFGKPVTLSCSQTLNHNVMYWYQQKSSQAPKLLFHYYDKDFNNEADTPDNFQSRRPNTSFCFLDIRSPGLGDTAMYLCATSRVMQGTNTEAFFGQGTRLTVV.

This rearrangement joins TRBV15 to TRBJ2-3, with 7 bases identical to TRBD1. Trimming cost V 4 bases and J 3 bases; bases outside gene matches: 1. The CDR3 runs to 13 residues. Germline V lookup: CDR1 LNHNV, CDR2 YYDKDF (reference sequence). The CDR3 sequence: CATSIRGTDTQYF. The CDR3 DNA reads TGTGCCACCAGCATCAGGGGGACAGATACGCAGTATTTT.